The 18 T cell receptor beta chains listed next were all sequenced from one sample in a study of blood T cell repertoires in COVID-19. The data were produced by immunoSEQ multiplex PCR, yet TCRdb's version contains in-frame clones alone and is incomplete. The sample shows fewer than 200,000 clones, roughly three quarters of them seen only once. The sequenced material came from peripheral blood. The receptors stem from a woman between 50 and 59 years old with active or convalescent COVID-19.

V is TRBV7-2 and J is TRBJ2-3; D remains ambiguous. The CDR3 loop spans 14 amino acids. Germline V gives CDR1 SGHTA, CDR2 FQGNSA. Trimming took off 5 bases at V and 6 bases at J, with 15 bases between the two ends. CDR3: CASSPRLLRDTQYF. CDR3 DNA: TGTGCCAGCAGCCCCCGTCTCTTGCGGGATACGCAGTATTTT.

The rearrangement joins TRBV30 to TRBJ1-5, with TRBD1 matching 7 bases. The trim removed 3 bases at V and 4 bases at J, leaving 6 bases unmatched. Germline CDR1 and CDR2: GTSNPN and SVGIG (reference sequence). The CDR3 is 14 residues long. DNA for the CDR3: TGTGCCTGGAGCACGGACAGGAGAAATCAGCCCCAGCATTTT. It codes for CAWSTDRRNQPQHF. Looking up the rest from reference TRBV30 and TRBJ1-5 gives the full variable domain: SQTIHQWPATLVQPVGSPLSLECTVEGTSNPNLYWYRQAAGRGLQLLFYSVGIGQISSEVPQNLSASRPQDRQFILSSKKLLLSDSGFYLCAWSTDRRNQPQHFGDGTRLSIL.

The chain employs TRBV5-1 and TRBJ2-1, with 7 bases aligning to TRBD2. The CDR3 contains 13 residues. V trimming: 3 bases; J trimming: 10 bases; junction bases outside the gene matches: 7. Germline CDR1 is SGHRS and CDR2 is YFSETQ. The CDR3 loop reads CASSWGGAGEQFF. The DNA of the CDR3 is TGCGCCAGCAGCTGGGGAGGGGCGGGAGAGCAGTTCTTC. Looking up the rest from reference TRBV5-1 and TRBJ2-1 gives the full variable domain: KAGVTQTPRYLIKTRGQQVTLSCSPISGHRSVSWYQQTPGQGLQFLFEYFSETQRNKGNFPGRFSGRQFSNSRSEMNVSTLELGDSALYLCASSWGGAGEQFFGPGTRLTVL.

Worth noting for this clone: A read error may account for a junction end that differs from germline. CDR3 loop: CASSPATGGLGKLFF. CDR3 sequence (DNA): TGTGCTAGCAGCCCGGCGACGGGGGGCTTAGGAAAACTGTTTTTT. The V call is TRBV7-7, the J call TRBJ1-4, with a possible D match to TRBD1 (6 bases). This CDR3 is built from 15 residues. From germline, CDR1 is SSHAT and CDR2 FNYEAQ (reference sequence).

The chain joins TRBV12-3 or TRBV12-4 to TRBJ1-2; 9 positions match TRBD1. The CDR3 totals 13 residues. Losses at the gene ends were 7 bases for V and 4 bases for J; bases not matched to a gene: 4. CDR3: CASTPQGAYGYTF. Written as DNA, the CDR3 is TGTGCCAGCACCCCACAGGGGGCCTATGGCTACACCTTC.

This chain joins TRBV5-1 and TRBJ1-3, with D possibly TRBD1 on 5 matching bases. This CDR3 contains 14 residues. CDR1 SGHRS and CDR2 YFSETQ come from the germline V gene. Between the trimmed V and J ends, which lost 9 bases and 0 bases, there was a span of 13 bases. The CDR3 region is CATSPGDSGNTIYF. The CDR3 region has the DNA TGCGCCACCTCACCGGGGGACTCTGGAAACACCATATATTTT.

The chain links TRBV9 to TRBJ2-5, with 10 bases lining up with TRBD2. J was trimmed by 5 bases and V by 3 bases; bases with no gene match: 10. The CDR3 totals 16 residues. CDR1 is SGDLS and CDR2 is YYNGEE in the germline V gene. This CDR3 is CASSALAGVSGETQYF. In DNA form, the CDR3 reads TGTGCCAGCAGCGCGCTAGCGGGAGTATCGGGGGAGACCCAGTACTTC.

This chain uses TRBV5-5 with TRBJ2-7; a weak D match, TRBD2 (5 bases). The length of the CDR3 is 12 residues. The V gene lost 4 bases and the J gene lost 3 bases, with 8 bases spanning the gap. Germline CDR1 is SGHKS and CDR2 is YYEKEE (reference sequence). DNA of the CDR3: TGTGCCAGCAGCGAGACTATCTACGAGCAGTACTTC. Its translation is CASSETIYEQYF.

The rearrangement links TRBV5-6 to TRBJ1-6, with 9 bases matching TRBD1. The CDR3 is 14 amino acids. J lost 9 bases, V lost 3 bases, and 4 bases had no gene match. CDR1 and CDR2 from the germline V gene are SGHDT and YYEEEE. The CDR3 here is CASSSPTGGSPLHF. CDR3 bases: TGTGCCAGCAGCTCCCCGACAGGGGGTTCACCCCTCCACTTT.

CDR3 DNA: TGTGCCAGCTCTCAAGGCAAGACTAGCGGGGCAAGCACAGATACGCAGTATTTT. This sequence encodes CASSQGKTSGASTDTQYF. V and J are TRBV9 and TRBJ2-3, with 11 bases matching TRBD2. Trimming removed 7 bases from V and 0 bases from J; junction bases left unmatched: 13. The CDR3 contains 18 residues. Germline values: CDR1 SGDLS, CDR2 YYNGEE.

The rearrangement links TRBV15 to TRBJ2-1, with D tentatively TRBD1 (7 bases). Germline CDR1 and CDR2: LNHNV and YYDKDF (reference sequence). With 0 bases removed from V and 2 bases from J, the gap between germline ends came to 17 bases. The CDR3 runs to 18 residues. The CDR3 protein is CATSRDRSGGKPYNEQFF. The DNA for the CDR3 is TGTGCCACCAGCAGAGACCGATCAGGGGGGAAGCCCTACAATGAGCAGTTCTTC.

The chain recombines TRBV25-1 with TRBJ2-7; the D is unclear. This CDR3 is built from 14 residues. Germline V CDR1 and CDR2: MGHDK, SYGVNS. Trimming left V 3 bases short and J 2 bases short, with 11 bases between. The CDR3 loop is CASSDSPEAYEQYF. For the CDR3, the DNA is TGTGCCAGCAGTGATAGCCCGGAAGCCTACGAGCAGTACTTC.

This rearrangement joins TRBV27 to TRBJ2-1, with 7 bases that match TRBD1. Trimming took 5 bases from V and 4 from J; bases not matched to a gene: 8. The CDR3 sequence is 15 residues long. Per germline, CDR1 MNHEY and CDR2 SMNVEV (reference sequence). The CDR3, as DNA: TGTGCCAGCAGTCCACCGGGACAGATTTACAATGAGCAGTTCTTC. Its translation is CASSPPGQIYNEQFF.

The chain joins TRBV27 to TRBJ2-4, with 7 nucleotides matching TRBD1. The V segment lost 6 bases and the J segment 9 bases; nucleotides outside the gene matches: 11. Germline lookup yields CDR1 MNHEY and CDR2 SMNVEV (reference sequence). The CDR3 is 14 residues long. CDR3 sequence reads: CASRSKGAIAIQYF. CDR3 sequence (DNA): TGTGCCAGCAGGTCCAAGGGGGCGATTGCCATTCAGTACTTC.

The chain carries TRBV21-1 and TRBJ2-7; the tabulated D call, TRBD1, remains unverified against the DNA. TRBV21-1 is a documented pseudogene. CDR3 length: 11 amino acids. The DNA of the CDR3 is TGTGCCAGCCAGGACTCCTACGAGCAGTACTTC. Protein: CASQDSYEQYF.

This clone was found once. The chain joins TRBV4-1 to TRBJ2-7, with D possibly TRBD2 on 6 matching bases. Trimming removed 4 bases at V and 0 bases at J, with 16 bases between. Germline CDR1 MGHRA, CDR2 YSYEKL. This CDR3 spans 16 amino acids. The CDR3 loop reads CASSPVMGDFSYEQYF. CDR3 DNA sequence: TGCGCCAGCAGCCCGGTTATGGGGGACTTCTCCTACGAGCAGTACTTC.

The V call is TRBV6-4, the J call TRBJ2-1; possible D gene TRBD1, 6 bases. The CDR3 extends over 14 amino acids. V was clipped by 0 bases and J by 6 bases, with 9 bases between them. Germline CDR1 and CDR2: MRHNA and SNTAGT. DNA for the CDR3: TGTGCCAGCAGTGACTCGAGAGGGGGCAATGAGCAGTTCTTC. It specifies CASSDSRGGNEQFF.

The V call is TRBV24-1, the J call TRBJ1-2; TRBD1 agrees at 9 bases. Losses at the gene ends were 5 bases for V and 2 bases for J; bases not matched to a gene: 5. CDR3 size: 15 residues. CDR1 is KGHDR, CDR2 SFDVKD, per germline. The CDR3 DNA reads TGTGCCACCAGTGCCCTGGGACAGGGAAACTATGGCTACACCTTC. Translating gives CATSALGQGNYGYTF.